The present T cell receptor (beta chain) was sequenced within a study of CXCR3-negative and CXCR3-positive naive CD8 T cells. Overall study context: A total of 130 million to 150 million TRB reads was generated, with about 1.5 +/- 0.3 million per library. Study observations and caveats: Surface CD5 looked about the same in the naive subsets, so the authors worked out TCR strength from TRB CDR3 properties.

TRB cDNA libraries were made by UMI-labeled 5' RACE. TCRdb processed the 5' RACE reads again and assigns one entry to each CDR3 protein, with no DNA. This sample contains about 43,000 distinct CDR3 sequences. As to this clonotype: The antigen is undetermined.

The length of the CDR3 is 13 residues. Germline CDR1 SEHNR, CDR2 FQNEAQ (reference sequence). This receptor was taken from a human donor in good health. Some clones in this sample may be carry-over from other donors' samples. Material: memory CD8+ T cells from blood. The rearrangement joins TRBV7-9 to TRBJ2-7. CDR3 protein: CASSLDNTYEQYF.